This TCR beta chain was identified in a study of radiation and T cells in renal cell carcinoma. At the level of the study: Nephrectomy followed 15 Gy stereotactic body radiation by 4 weeks.

The study's findings and limits: In blood, top tumor clones expanded by 2 weeks, shrinking by 4.

Deletions cut 3 bases from V and 7 bases from J, with 21 bases between. From germline, CDR1 is SQVTM and CDR2 ANQGSEA. The CDR3 totals 15 residues. Stated time point: baseline pretreatment blood. Treatment noted: 15 Gy SBRT to primary tumor, nephrectomy 4 weeks later. Assay used: immunoSEQ multiplex PCR; TCRdb lists only in-frame clones, some missing. The table has 100,000 to 150,000 clones, around 80% seen once. Turning to this clone: Its target is not known.

The gene calls are TRBV29-1 and TRBJ1-2; possible D gene TRBD1, 6 bases. This clonotype originated in a woman aged 55-70 years with renal cell carcinoma. The source was blood, collected from a patient whose treatment included radiotherapy and nephrectomy. CDR3 sequence (DNA): TGCAGCGTTGAGGGGGGCCGGCCCTTTGGGTTTGGCTACACCTTC. Its protein product is CSVEGGRPFGFGYTF.